Following are 15 T cell receptor beta chains from one sample sequenced in a study of identifying expanded T cells in peripheral blood. Using immunoSEQ multiplex PCR, the repertoire was profiled, and TCRdb retains in-frame clones only, with some absent. The data contain 70,000 or so clones, 85% to 90% of them singletons. Material for sequencing was blood. The receptors derive from a person aged 18-70 years in good health.

This chain links TRBV7-8 with TRBJ2-1; D ambiguous. Trimming removed 3 bases at V and 0 bases at J, with 6 bases between. CDR3 length: 14 residues. The germline V gene has CDR1 SGHVS and CDR2 FQNEAQ. Here the CDR3 DNA reads TGTGCCAGCAGCTTCCGAGACTCCTACAATGAGCAGTTCTTC. Translation gives CASSFRDSYNEQFF.

The chain couples TRBV21-1 to TRBJ2-5. TRBV21-1 is listed as a pseudogene. The CDR3 spans 17 residues. Here the CDR3 DNA reads TGTGCCAGCAACAACAAAACCCACTGGGGACCCCAAGAGACCCAGTACTTC. Translation: CASNNKTHWGPQETQYF.

The rearrangement uses TRBV11-2 and TRBJ1-2; D remains unclear. CDR1 SGHAT and CDR2 FQNNGV come from the germline V gene. V was cut by 5 bases and J by 4 bases, with 11 bases left in between. This CDR3 has 13 residues. CDR3 sequence: CASSHGRVYGYTF. DNA for the CDR3: TGTGCCAGCAGCCACGGGAGAGTCTATGGCTACACCTTC. The whole variable domain, remainder taken from reference TRBV11-2 and TRBJ1-2, is EAGVAQSPRYKIIEKRQSVAFWCNPISGHATLYWYQQILGQGPKLLIQFQNNGVVDDSQLPKDRFSAERLKGVDSTLKIQPAKLEDSAVYLCASSHGRVYGYTFGSGTRLTVV.

CDR3 coding DNA: TGCAGCGTCCTCCTTAGGGGGGCGAACACTGAAGCTTTCTTT. This gives the protein CSVLLRGANTEAFF. This rearrangement joins TRBV29-1 to TRBJ1-1, with D perhaps matching TRBD1 (6 bases). The CDR3 totals 14 residues. Germline V gene sequence: CDR1 SQVTM, CDR2 ANQGSEA. Trimming stripped 6 bases from V and 1 base from J, with 15 bases between.

This rearrangement joins TRBV25-1 to TRBJ2-5; possible D gene TRBD2, 6 bases. V lost 6 bases and J lost 7, with 18 bases in between. The CDR3 has 14 amino acids. Germline lookup yields CDR1 MGHDK and CDR2 SYGVNS. The CDR3 nucleotides read TGTGCCAGCAGCGCCGATGGTGGGACTTCGACCCAGTACTTC. Translation: CASSADGGTSTQYF.

The chain has TRBV10-3 and TRBJ2-1, with D possibly TRBD2 on 6 matching bases. The CDR3 covers 12 residues. Germline CDR1 is ENHRY and CDR2 is SYGVKD. Trimming left V 8 bases short and J 7 bases short, with 12 bases between. In nucleotides, the CDR3 is TGTGCCATCGGCGGGGCCGGGAATGAGCAGTTCTTC. Amino acids: CAIGGAGNEQFF.

This clone was found a few times. The chain couples TRBV23-1 to TRBJ1-5, with D uncertain. TRBV23-1 is annotated as an ORF whose role is uncertain. V was shortened by 8 bases and J by 7 bases, with 12 bases between the two germline ends. The CDR3 length is 12 residues. DNA for the CDR3: TGCGCCAGCCGTTGCCTCCTCCAGCCCCAGCATTTT. Protein sequence: CASRCLLQPQHF.

V and J are TRBV11-2 and TRBJ2-7, with D possibly matching TRBD1 (6 bases). The ends were cut back, 1 base at V and 2 bases at J, with 12 bases in the middle. In germline, CDR1 is SGHAT, CDR2 FQNNGV. This CDR3 spans 15 amino acids. The DNA of the CDR3 is TGTGCCAGCAGCTTAGGTCCGGGACAAACCTACGAGCAGTACTTC. Translating gives CASSLGPGQTYEQYF.

The V call is TRBV9, the J call TRBJ2-2, with 8 bases fitting TRBD2. This CDR3 is 16 amino acids long. Germline CDR1 SGDLS, CDR2 YYNGEE. The trim removed 4 bases at V and 4 bases at J, leaving 9 bases unmatched. The CDR3 loop is CASSPRRGEITGELFF. DNA for the CDR3: TGTGCCAGCAGCCCCAGGCGGGGGGAGATCACCGGGGAGCTGTTTTTT.

The chain recombines TRBV5-6 with TRBJ1-5, with a possible D match to TRBD1 (6 bases). This CDR3 contains 14 residues. The V gene lost 0 bases and the J gene lost 9 bases, with 13 bases spanning the gap. Germline CDR1 SGHDT, CDR2 YYEEEE. CDR3 in amino acids: CASSLGGGVTPQHF. In DNA, the CDR3 is TGTGCCAGCAGCTTGGGCGGGGGCGTTACGCCCCAGCATTTT.

The genes are TRBV28 and TRBJ2-7; the D gene is possibly TRBD1 (6 bases). The V gene lost 3 bases and the J gene lost 3 bases, with 21 bases spanning the gap. In germline, CDR1 is MDHEN, CDR2 SYDVKM. The CDR3 loop spans 17 amino acids. CDR3 coding DNA: TGTGCCAGCAGTTTTCCGTCTCTAGGTAGGGGGAACTACGAGCAGTACTTC. Encoded protein: CASSFPSLGRGNYEQYF.

V and J are TRBV6-1 and TRBJ2-3; D may be TRBD2 (5 bases). Looked up from germline, CDR1 is MNHNS and CDR2 is SASEGT. V was clipped by 2 bases and J by 2 bases, with 11 bases between them. The CDR3 extends over 15 amino acids. This CDR3 reads CASSESLEPTDTQYF. The DNA of the CDR3 is TGTGCCAGCAGTGAATCACTAGAACCCACAGATACGCAGTATTTT.

The genes are TRBV5-1 and TRBJ1-5; 10 nucleotides match TRBD1. This CDR3 has 20 residues. V lost 0 bases to trimming and J lost 7 bases; unmatched junction nucleotides: 19. CDR1 SGHRS and CDR2 YFSETQ come from the germline V gene. As DNA, the CDR3 is TGCGCCAGCAGCTTGGCCGAGACAGGGGGCCTTATAATTCGAGGCCAGCCCCAGCATTTT. Residues: CASSLAETGGLIIRGQPQHF.

In nucleotides, the CDR3 is TGTGCCAGCAGTCGACAGGGCGACCAGCCCCAGCATTTT. It codes for CASSRQGDQPQHF. The chain joins TRBV9 to TRBJ1-5; 7 nucleotides align to TRBD1. With 5 bases clipped from V and 7 bases from J, the junction kept 6 bases outside the gene matches. Germline V gene sequence: CDR1 SGDLS, CDR2 YYNGEE. The CDR3 consists of 13 residues.

Of note for this clone: The sample carries other DNA sequences with the same CDR3. J is TRBJ2-5 and V is TRBV2; D unresolved. Germline V gene sequence: CDR1 SNHLY, CDR2 FYNNEI. The germline V and J ends were trimmed by 2 bases and 5 bases, with 3 bases remaining between them. This CDR3 is 11 amino acids long. CDR3 sequence: CASSERETQYF. The CDR3 region has the DNA TGTGCCAGCAGTGAACGGGAGACCCAGTACTTC.